This entry lists 22 T cell receptor beta chains sequenced from one sample in a study of cytomegalovirus exposure and HLA in healthy donors. 60 Vbeta and 13 Jbeta primers were used in PCR. Assay used: immunoSEQ multiplex PCR; TCRdb lists only in-frame clones, some missing. The sample contains around 150,000 clones, roughly 70% of which appear only once. The material sequenced was PBMCs. These receptors were obtained from a human donor in good health.

The chain has TRBV18 and TRBJ2-1, with 7 bases fitting TRBD2. The germline V gene has CDR1 KGHSH and CDR2 LQKENI. V lost 0 bases to trimming and J lost 6 bases; unmatched junction nucleotides: 2. The CDR3 loop spans 14 amino acids. The CDR3 nucleotides are TGTGCCAGCTCACCACCAGGGAGGGGCAATGAGCAGTTCTTC. It specifies CASSPPGRGNEQFF.

The chain uses TRBV25-1 and TRBJ2-7, with 9 bases identical to TRBD1. The CDR3 contains 15 residues. Losses at the gene ends were 4 bases for V and 1 base for J; bases not matched to a gene: 5. Germline loops: CDR1 MGHDK, CDR2 SYGVNS. The DNA for the CDR3 is TGTGCCAGCAGTGGTTCGGACAGGGGTTCCTACGAGCAGTACTTC. Encoded protein: CASSGSDRGSYEQYF.

The sample holds one count of this clone. The genes are TRBV7-9 and TRBJ2-3; 10 bases match TRBD2. This CDR3 contains 18 residues. The V segment lost 4 bases and the J segment 6 bases; nucleotides outside the gene matches: 16. Germline assignment: CDR1 SEHNR and CDR2 FQNEAQ (reference sequence). CDR3: CASSSPVSGRAEGDTQYF. The CDR3, as DNA: TGTGCCAGCAGCTCCCCTGTGAGCGGGAGGGCCGAGGGTGATACGCAGTATTTT. Supplemented by reference TRBV7-9 and TRBJ2-3, the full variable domain reads DTGVSQNPRHKITKRGQNVTFRCDPISEHNRLYWYRQTLGQGPEFLTYFQNEAQLEKSRLLSDRFSAERPKGSFSTLEIQRTEQGDSAMYLCASSSPVSGRAEGDTQYFGPGTRLTVL.

The gene calls are TRBV6-6 and TRBJ2-1, with D possibly TRBD1 on 5 matching bases. Germline V gene lookup returns CDR1 MNHNY and CDR2 SVGAGI (reference sequence). The V and J ends lost 0 bases and 9 bases respectively, with 15 bases between them. This CDR3 comprises 15 residues. CDR3 DNA: TGTGCCAGCAGTTACTCGATCCAGGGATTTGGTGAGCAGTTCTTC. It encodes CASSYSIQGFGEQFF.

The rearrangement links TRBV7-6 to TRBJ2-5; D not resolved. The length of the CDR3 is 13 residues. Germline-derived CDR1 and CDR2 are SGHVS and FNYEAQ. With 5 bases removed from V and 5 bases from J, the gap between germline ends came to 12 bases. The CDR3 region has the DNA TGTGCCAGCAGCCCAGAGCTAGTGGAGACCCAGTACTTC. Amino acid sequence: CASSPELVETQYF.

The rearrangement uses TRBV28 and TRBJ1-2, with D tentatively TRBD1 (5 bases). CDR3 size: 17 residues. Germline V lookup: CDR1 MDHEN, CDR2 SYDVKM. V was trimmed by 4 bases and J by 4 bases, leaving 22 bases between them. CDR3 sequence reads: CASSWLEGFDSPYGYTF. The CDR3 DNA reads as TGTGCCAGCAGTTGGTTGGAGGGCTTCGACAGTCCCTATGGCTACACCTTC.

The V and J genes are TRBV28 and TRBJ2-7; a weak D match, TRBD1 (5 bases). Germline CDR1 and CDR2: MDHEN and SYDVKM. Trimming shortened V by 5 bases and J by 2 bases, and 10 bases separated the two germline ends. The CDR3 runs 13 residues. The DNA for the CDR3 is TGTGCCAGCAGTCTAAGACAGCCCTACGAGCAGTACTTC. Encoded protein: CASSLRQPYEQYF.

The J gene is TRBJ2-7, the V gene TRBV12-5; 7 nucleotides line up with TRBD1. In germline, CDR1 is LGHNT, CDR2 FRNRAP. CDR3 length: 13 residues. J lost 5 bases, V lost 6 bases, and 7 bases had no gene match. CDR3 in DNA: TGTGCTAGTGGGGAGACAGGGTTCAACGAGCAGTACTTC. Translating it yields CASGETGFNEQYF.

The V and J genes are TRBV10-1 and TRBJ2-1, with D tentatively TRBD1 (7 bases). CDR1 WNHNN and CDR2 SYGVQD come from the germline V gene (reference sequence). V lost 3 bases and J lost 8, with 11 bases in between. This CDR3 spans 13 amino acids. The CDR3 DNA reads as TGCGCCAGCAGTGAAACAGGGGAGGATGAGCAGTTCTTC. It codes for CASSETGEDEQFF.

The rearrangement joins TRBV11-1 to TRBJ2-3; D uncertain. With 2 bases removed from V and 1 base from J, the gap between germline ends came to 4 bases. This CDR3 region has 13 residues. Germline-derived CDR1 and CDR2 are SGHAT and FQDESV (reference sequence). The CDR3: CASSLRGTDTQYF. In DNA form, the CDR3 reads TGTGCCAGCAGCTTACGAGGCACAGATACGCAGTATTTT.

V gene TRBV6-4 combines with J gene TRBJ1-3; D is perhaps TRBD1 (6 bases). CDR1 MRHNA and CDR2 SNTAGT come from the germline V gene. The V and J ends lost 3 bases and 0 bases respectively, with 15 bases between them. The CDR3 loop spans 17 amino acids. CDR3 bases: TGTGCCAGCAGTGAGCCCCCGGGACACCGCTCTGGAAACACCATATATTTT. Its translation is CASSEPPGHRSGNTIYF.

The chain combines TRBV19 with TRBJ2-7, with 8 nucleotides matching TRBD1. Looked up from germline, CDR1 is LNHDA and CDR2 is SQIVND (reference sequence). The CDR3 is 13 residues long. After removal of 4 bases from V and 1 base from J, the junction contained 0 bases not matched to a gene. CDR3 residues: CASSRQGSYEQYF. CDR3 nucleotide sequence: TGTGCCAGTAGTAGACAGGGGTCCTACGAGCAGTACTTC.

The sample holds a few counts of this clone. The chain uses TRBV18 and TRBJ2-5, with 11 bases matching TRBD1. This CDR3 has 16 residues. Germline CDR1 and CDR2: KGHSH and LQKENI. V trimming: 6 bases; J trimming: 4 bases; junction bases outside the gene matches: 10. For the CDR3, the DNA is TGTGCCAGCTCGCCGATGGGACAGGGGGTAGGAGAGACCCAGTACTTC. It specifies CASSPMGQGVGETQYF.

The chain employs TRBV4-1 and TRBJ1-4; TRBD1 agrees at 8 bases. The CDR3 spans 16 residues. The J segment lost 12 bases and the V segment lost 1 base, leaving 13 bases of the junction unmatched. CDR1 MGHRA and CDR2 YSYEKL come from the germline V gene. As DNA, the CDR3 is TGCGCCAGCAGCCAAGCCGGGACAGGATTGACCTTACAACTGTTTTTT. Translation: CASSQAGTGLTLQLFF.

The rearrangement links TRBV28 to TRBJ2-7; D is possibly TRBD2 (7 bases). The CDR3 loop spans 16 amino acids. V lost 7 bases and J lost 1, with 20 bases in between. The V gene's germline CDR1 is MDHEN and CDR2 SYDVKM. For the CDR3, the DNA is TGTGCCAGCACAGGGGCCCGGGGGGCGGGGTCCTACGAGCAGTACTTC. This gives the protein CASTGARGAGSYEQYF.

The chain carries TRBV12-5 and TRBJ2-7, with D unclear. The CDR3 loop spans 13 amino acids. The ends were cut back, 4 bases at V and 2 bases at J, with 9 bases in the middle. Germline CDR1 reads LGHNT; CDR2 reads FRNRAP. CDR3 in DNA: TGTGCTAGTGGTTCCTACCGGGCCTACGAGCAGTACTTC. Encoded protein: CASGSYRAYEQYF.

The rearrangement uses TRBV29-1 and TRBJ2-5; a weak D match, TRBD1 (6 bases). Germline V gene sequence: CDR1 SQVTM, CDR2 ANQGSEA. V was pared by 5 bases and J by 4 bases, with 20 bases between. The CDR3 totals 15 residues. The CDR3 is CSVTPWQGPGETQYF. Written as DNA, the CDR3 is TGCAGCGTTACTCCTTGGCAGGGGCCCGGAGAGACCCAGTACTTC.

This chain uses TRBV19 with TRBJ2-7; 10 bases are shared with TRBD2. With 6 bases clipped from V and 3 bases from J, the junction kept 5 bases outside the gene matches. Per germline, CDR1 LNHDA and CDR2 SQIVND (reference sequence). The CDR3 covers 14 residues. CDR3 bases: TGTGCCAGTAGCCAACTAGCGGGGTACTACGAGCAGTACTTC. Translated, it gives CASSQLAGYYEQYF.

In its sample, this clone was seen a few times. The chain is built from TRBV14 and TRBJ2-7, with D perhaps TRBD1 (5 bases). Germline CDR1 SGHDN, CDR2 FVKESK. Trimming removed 5 bases at V and 0 bases at J, with 11 bases between. This CDR3 has 14 residues. This CDR3 is CASSWGGSSYEQYF. CDR3 DNA: TGTGCCAGCAGCTGGGGCGGCTCCTCCTACGAGCAGTACTTC.

The rearrangement joins TRBV27 to TRBJ2-7; 7 nucleotides line up with TRBD2. This CDR3 spans 14 amino acids. With V trimmed by 8 bases and J by 2 bases, 9 bases remained unmatched. Germline-derived CDR1 and CDR2 are MNHEY and SMNVEV (reference sequence). The chain's CDR3 is CASSLSGTPYEQYF. The CDR3 nucleotides are TGTGCCAGCTCTCTGAGCGGGACCCCCTACGAGCAGTACTTC.

The CDR3 coding sequence is TGTGCCAGTAGTATCGCCGGGTGGCAGACCCAGTACTTC. It encodes CASSIAGWQTQYF. J is TRBJ2-5 and V is TRBV19; D not certain. This CDR3 has 13 residues. Deletions cut 3 bases from V and 6 bases from J, with 11 bases between. Germline CDR1 is LNHDA and CDR2 is SQIVND (reference sequence).

The rearrangement links TRBV2 to TRBJ1-4, with a possible D match to TRBD1 (5 bases). Germline V gene sequence: CDR1 SNHLY, CDR2 FYNNEI. This CDR3 is 13 amino acids long. Trimming cost V 7 bases and J 4 bases, with 10 bases left between them. This CDR3 reads CASTRDHNEKLFF. For the CDR3, the DNA is TGTGCCAGCACGCGGGACCATAATGAAAAACTGTTTTTT.